This T cell receptor (beta chain) appears in the sequencing data of a study of blood T cell repertoires in COVID-19. The germline V gene has CDR1 MNHEY and CDR2 SVGEGT. The CDR3 sequence is 16 residues long. V dropped 4 bases and J dropped 6; count of bases not matched to a gene: 7. TCRdb's copy holds only in-frame clones and misses some; the assay was immunoSEQ multiplex PCR. The table records more than 60,000 clones, under 95% of them present only once. The sequencing sample was made of peripheral blood. The receptor was derived from a human donor in a cohort sampled during active COVID-19. This chain connects TRBV6-2 or TRBV6-3 to TRBJ2-4, with 12 bases fitting TRBD2. CDR3 coding DNA: TGTGCCAGCAGTTCCCGACTAGCGGGGGAGCTAAACATTCAGTACTTC. Residues: CASSSRLAGELNIQYF.